This T cell receptor (beta chain) was obtained from a study of PD-1 and CTLA-4 blockade in melanoma. The J segment lost 8 bases and the V segment lost 4 bases, leaving 7 bases of the junction unmatched. This CDR3 is 14 amino acids long. Germline-derived CDR1 and CDR2 are MDHEN and SYDVKM. Generated by immunoSEQ multiplex PCR, the TCRdb table keeps only in-frame clones and is missing some. Among some 33,000 clones listed, about 87% were seen once. Sequences were derived from CD8+ T cells from peripheral blood, sampled from a patient given anti-PD-1 treatment. The TCR sequence derives from a human donor with melanoma. The chain combines TRBV28 with TRBJ1-4, with 7 bases aligning to TRBD1. The CDR3 protein is CASSSGQKNEKLFF. The CDR3 DNA follows: TGTGCCAGCAGTTCGGGACAGAAGAACGAAAAACTGTTTTTT. The full variable domain, its missing parts supplied by reference TRBV28 and TRBJ1-4, is DVKVTQSSRYLVKRTGEKVFLECVQDMDHENMFWYRQDPGLGLRLIYFSYDVKMKEKGDIPEGYSVSREKKERFSLILESASTNQTSMYLCASSSGQKNEKLFFGSGTQLSVL.